The rows below give T cell receptor beta chains drawn from one sample of a study of brain metastases from non-small cell lung cancer. Sequencing was performed with immunoSEQ multiplex PCR; in TCRdb, only in-frame clones are kept and a portion is missing. The table has 15,000 or so clones, approximately 80% seen once. The sequencing sample was made of primary lung tumor tissue. Receptors originate from a donor over 35 with non-small cell lung cancer. CDR3s include the opening cysteine and the closing phenylalanine or tryptophan.

CDR3 length | V gene | CDR3 protein
15 | TRBV9 | CASSEGDFSNQPQHF
14 | TRBV19 | CASTTGQRHNEQFF
14 | TRBV30 | CAWSDSLAKNIQYF
14 | TRBV5-5 | CASSMKVGATEAFF
18 | TRBV5-4 | CASKLAVSGGHSYNEQFF
14 | TRBV7-2 | CASSRAPTHQPQHF
15 | TRBV4-3 | CASSQGLGHADTQYF
14 | TRBV7-6 | CASSLDRVNSPLHF
16 | TRBV30 | CAWSVPLPGKRNEQFF
15 | TRBV6-4 | CASRDRGAPNTEAFF
13 | TRBV30 | CACKGEPTGELFF
15 | TRBV6-2/TRBV6-3 | CASSYEGTGWIEAFF
13 | TRBV18 | CASSPPRPAEAFF
13 | TRBV7-6 | CASSLRLGDGYTF
14 | TRBV9 | CASSRGGGGNTIYF
14 | TRBV2 | CASRGLAGNGELFF
16 | TRBV5-1 | CASSPIPDRVVTEAFF
16 | TRBV6-2/TRBV6-3 | CASSYQGQLYSYEQYF
15 | TRBV27 | CASSSMSGTNEKLFF
16 | TRBV7-9 | CASPEAGGLDLDTQYF
13 | TRBV5-6 | CASSLKRGETQYF
13 | TRBV12-3/TRBV12-4 | CASSLGPNTEAFF